The rows below give T cell receptor beta chains drawn from one sample of a study of blood T cells in healthy people across ages. In TCRdb, the 5' RACE reads were re-called with MiXCR into one record per CDR3 protein. The sample contains roughly 680,000 distinct CDR3 sequences, roughly half of which appear only once. Sequencing was performed on blood. The origin of the receptors is a woman of 80 years or more in good health. Both conserved end residues are part of each CDR3. A D gene is named only where the DNA matches it firmly. Not all rows give a size; the values are once, few, many and, for expanded clones, a class.

d_gene: -; abundance: -; j_gene: TRBJ1-1; v_gene: TRBV20-1; CDR3aa: CSARDQTGPGTEAFF; CDR3nt: TGCAGTGCTAGAGATCAAACAGGACCGGGGACTGAAGCTTTCTTT
d_gene: -; abundance: -; j_gene: TRBJ2-1; v_gene: TRBV6-2/TRBV6-3; CDR3aa: CASWSSTWNEQFF; CDR3nt: TGTGCCAGCTGGTCGAGTACGTGGAATGAGCAGTTCTTC
d_gene: -; abundance: -; j_gene: TRBJ2-7; v_gene: TRBV7-2; CDR3aa: CASSLQVRPYEQYF; CDR3nt: TGTGCCAGCAGCCTGCAGGTTAGGCCCTACGAGCAGTACTTC
d_gene: -; abundance: -; j_gene: TRBJ2-3; v_gene: TRBV2; CDR3aa: CASCWGARDTQYF; CDR3nt: TGTGCCAGCTGTTGGGGGGCGAGAGATACGCAGTATTTT
d_gene: TRBD1; abundance: -; j_gene: TRBJ1-4; v_gene: TRBV28; CDR3aa: CASSRPGQGRYEKLFF; CDR3nt: TGTGCCAGCAGCCGACCGGGACAGGGGCGGTATGAAAAACTGTTTTTT
d_gene: -; abundance: many; j_gene: TRBJ2-1; v_gene: TRBV4-2; CDR3aa: CASSQDRLSYNEQFF; CDR3nt: TGTGCCAGCAGCCAAGATCGGCTCTCCTACAATGAGCAGTTCTTC
d_gene: -; abundance: many; j_gene: TRBJ2-7; v_gene: TRBV28; CDR3aa: CASSPYYEQYF; CDR3nt: TGTGCCAGCAGTCCTTACTACGAGCAGTACTTC
d_gene: TRBD1; abundance: -; j_gene: TRBJ1-1; v_gene: TRBV7-9; CDR3aa: CASSIRDRGDEAFF; CDR3nt: TGTGCCAGCAGCATCCGGGACAGGGGCGATGAAGCTTTCTTT
d_gene: -; abundance: few; j_gene: TRBJ1-1; v_gene: TRBV30; CDR3aa: CAWSVHGGLLTEAFF; CDR3nt: TGTGCCTGGAGTGTACACGGGGGGCTATTAACTGAAGCTTTCTTT
d_gene: -; abundance: -; j_gene: TRBJ2-1; v_gene: TRBV7-9; CDR3aa: CASSLEGGSAVVEFF; CDR3nt: TGTGCCAGCAGCTTAGAAGGTGGTTCGGCGGTAGTAGAGTTCTTC
d_gene: -; abundance: many; j_gene: TRBJ1-2; v_gene: TRBV12-3/TRBV12-4; CDR3aa: CASSLDRGFYGYTF; CDR3nt: TGTGCCAGCAGCTTAGACCGGGGCTTTTATGGCTACACCTTC
d_gene: TRBD2; abundance: few; j_gene: TRBJ2-7; v_gene: TRBV28; CDR3aa: CASSSAVGSGSTSYNEQYF; CDR3nt: TGTGCCAGCAGTTCCGCCGTGGGTAGCGGGAGCACCTCCTACAATGAGCAGTACTTC
d_gene: TRBD1; abundance: -; j_gene: TRBJ1-2; v_gene: TRBV12-3/TRBV12-4; CDR3aa: CATGQNLNYGYTF; CDR3nt: TGTGCCACGGGACAGAATCTAAACTATGGCTACACCTTC
d_gene: -; abundance: -; j_gene: TRBJ2-3; v_gene: TRBV20-1; CDR3aa: CSAGSTGIGTDMQYF; CDR3nt: TGCAGTGCTGGATCGACGGGAATCGGCACAGATATGCAGTATTTT
d_gene: TRBD1; abundance: -; j_gene: TRBJ2-7; v_gene: TRBV7-8; CDR3aa: CASSLAVGQGVNEQYF; CDR3nt: TGTGCCAGCAGCTTAGCTGTGGGGCAGGGGGTCAACGAGCAGTACTTC
d_gene: TRBD1; abundance: -; j_gene: TRBJ1-2; v_gene: TRBV20-1; CDR3aa: CSAATGNGYGYTF; CDR3nt: TGCAGTGCCGCGACAGGGAATGGCTATGGCTACACCTTC
d_gene: TRBD1; abundance: -; j_gene: TRBJ2-7; v_gene: TRBV20-1; CDR3aa: CSAPHPGGGEQYF; CDR3nt: TGCAGTGCTCCCCACCCAGGGGGCGGTGAGCAGTACTTC
d_gene: -; abundance: many; j_gene: TRBJ2-5; v_gene: TRBV4-2; CDR3aa: CASSQAREETQYF; CDR3nt: TGTGCCAGCAGCCAGGCCAGGGAGGAGACCCAGTACTTC
d_gene: -; abundance: few; j_gene: TRBJ1-5; v_gene: TRBV20-1; CDR3aa: CSARFSGGAQNQPQHF; CDR3nt: TGCAGTGCTAGATTTTCCGGGGGGGCCCAAAATCAGCCCCAGCATTTT
d_gene: TRBD1; abundance: -; j_gene: TRBJ2-3; v_gene: TRBV20-1; CDR3aa: CSASRRDRGTGTQYF; CDR3nt: TGCAGTGCTAGCCGCCGGGACAGGGGTACAGGTACGCAGTATTTT
d_gene: -; abundance: few; j_gene: TRBJ2-5; v_gene: TRBV20-1; CDR3aa: CSARDLEFDNNEQYF; CDR3nt: TGCAGTGCTAGAGATCTCGAGTTTGATAACAATGAGCAGTACTTC
d_gene: -; abundance: many; j_gene: TRBJ2-3; v_gene: TRBV6-6; CDR3aa: CASSSGEGAGDTQYF; CDR3nt: TGTGCCAGCAGTTCAGGGGAGGGGGCGGGAGATACGCAGTATTTT
d_gene: TRBD1; abundance: few; j_gene: TRBJ2-7; v_gene: TRBV14; CDR3aa: CASSNTGQVTTYEQYF; CDR3nt: TGTGCCAGCAGCAACACGGGACAGGTGACGACCTACGAGCAGTACTTC
d_gene: -; abundance: -; j_gene: TRBJ1-1; v_gene: TRBV9; CDR3aa: CASSATTQGVNTEAFF; CDR3nt: TGTGCCAGCAGCGCGACAACGCAGGGAGTCAACACTGAAGCTTTCTTT
d_gene: -; abundance: -; j_gene: TRBJ2-1; v_gene: TRBV21-1; CDR3aa: CASSKPYRVQGTNEQFF; CDR3nt: TGTGCCAGCAGCAAACCCTACAGAGTACAGGGAACTAATGAGCAGTTCTTC
d_gene: -; abundance: -; j_gene: TRBJ2-5; v_gene: TRBV29-1; CDR3aa: CSAEGVGETQYF; CDR3nt: TGCAGCGCCGAGGGGGTGGGAGAGACCCAGTACTTC
d_gene: -; abundance: -; j_gene: TRBJ2-3; v_gene: TRBV9; CDR3aa: CASSGGVRDTQYF; CDR3nt: TGTGCCAGCAGCGGAGGAGTTCGGGATACGCAGTATTTT
d_gene: TRBD2; abundance: -; j_gene: TRBJ2-1; v_gene: TRBV7-2; CDR3aa: CASSLVRGVNNEQFF; CDR3nt: TGTGCCAGCAGCTTAGTACGGGGGGTTAACAATGAGCAGTTCTTC
d_gene: -; abundance: many; j_gene: TRBJ2-2; v_gene: TRBV12-3/TRBV12-4; CDR3aa: CASSTGTSGELFF; CDR3nt: TGTGCCAGCAGCACAGGGACCAGCGGGGAGCTGTTTTTT
d_gene: TRBD1; abundance: many; j_gene: TRBJ2-1; v_gene: TRBV5-5; CDR3aa: CASSWGAGQGSNEQFF; CDR3nt: TGTGCCAGCAGCTGGGGAGCAGGACAGGGTAGCAATGAGCAGTTCTTC
d_gene: -; abundance: many; j_gene: TRBJ2-1; v_gene: TRBV9; CDR3aa: CASSVAGGQQSDEQFF; CDR3nt: TGTGCCAGCAGCGTAGCTGGAGGTCAGCAGTCGGATGAGCAGTTCTTC
d_gene: -; abundance: -; j_gene: TRBJ1-5; v_gene: TRBV5-5; CDR3aa: CASSPRWPYSNQPQHF; CDR3nt: TGTGCCAGCAGCCCCCGTTGGCCGTATAGCAATCAGCCCCAGCATTTT
d_gene: -; abundance: many; j_gene: TRBJ1-5; v_gene: TRBV12-3/TRBV12-4; CDR3aa: CASSSGTWAGNSNQPQHF; CDR3nt: TGTGCCAGCAGTAGCGGGACTTGGGCCGGGAATAGCAATCAGCCCCAGCATTTT
d_gene: -; abundance: many; j_gene: TRBJ2-3; v_gene: TRBV29-1; CDR3aa: CSVLGTDTQYF; CDR3nt: TGCAGTGTCCTCGGCACAGATACGCAGTATTTT
d_gene: -; abundance: once; j_gene: TRBJ2-3; v_gene: TRBV12-3/TRBV12-4; CDR3aa: CASSPRGPGEYDTQYF; CDR3nt: TGTGCCAGCAGTCCCCGGGGTCCAGGGGAATACGATACGCAGTATTTT
d_gene: -; abundance: few; j_gene: TRBJ1-2; v_gene: TRBV10-3; CDR3aa: CAISEGRANYGYTF; CDR3nt: TGTGCCATCAGTGAGGGGCGGGCGAACTATGGCTACACCTTC
d_gene: -; abundance: -; j_gene: TRBJ2-3; v_gene: TRBV7-3; CDR3aa: CASSLTPNQGGGTDTQYF; CDR3nt: TGTGCCAGCAGCTTAACTCCCAACCAGGGGGGCGGCACAGATACGCAGTATTTT
d_gene: -; abundance: few; j_gene: TRBJ1-5; v_gene: TRBV29-1; CDR3aa: CSVRGPNQPQHF; CDR3nt: TGCAGCGTTAGGGGACCGAATCAGCCCCAGCATTTT
d_gene: TRBD1; abundance: few; j_gene: TRBJ1-1; v_gene: TRBV7-8; CDR3aa: CASSSRLPGQGGTEAFF; CDR3nt: TGTGCCAGCAGCTCAAGATTGCCAGGCCAGGGGGGAACTGAAGCTTTCTTT
d_gene: -; abundance: -; j_gene: TRBJ2-5; v_gene: TRBV4-2; CDR3aa: CASSPLPWLTNEQYF; CDR3nt: TGTGCCAGCAGCCCGTTACCTTGGCTGACGAATGAGCAGTACTTC
d_gene: TRBD2; abundance: many; j_gene: TRBJ2-1; v_gene: TRBV6-5; CDR3aa: CASRLALAGWDEQFF; CDR3nt: TGTGCCAGCAGACTAGCGTTAGCGGGGTGGGATGAGCAGTTCTTC
d_gene: TRBD2; abundance: -; j_gene: TRBJ2-2; v_gene: TRBV28; CDR3aa: CASVSGAANTGELFF; CDR3nt: TGTGCCAGCGTCAGCGGGGCAGCGAACACCGGGGAGCTGTTTTTT
d_gene: -; abundance: -; j_gene: TRBJ2-7; v_gene: TRBV20-1; CDR3aa: CSVGLAHLTYEQYF; CDR3nt: TGCAGTGTTGGCCTAGCTCATCTCACCTACGAGCAGTACTTC
d_gene: TRBD2; abundance: -; j_gene: TRBJ2-1; v_gene: TRBV7-4; CDR3aa: CASTSPGTSCEQFF; CDR3nt: TGTGCCAGCACCAGCCCTGGGACTAGCTGTGAGCAGTTCTTC
d_gene: -; abundance: few; j_gene: TRBJ1-1; v_gene: TRBV3-1; CDR3aa: CASSQVPGDTEAFF; CDR3nt: TGTGCCAGCAGCCAAGTTCCAGGGGACACTGAAGCTTTCTTT
d_gene: -; abundance: -; j_gene: TRBJ1-6; v_gene: TRBV3-1; CDR3aa: CASSQRSSSPLHF; CDR3nt: TGTGCCAGCAGCCAAAGATCCAGCTCACCCCTCCACTTT